The T cell receptor (beta chain) described here comes from a study of PD-1 blockade in mismatch repair-deficient tumors. Overall study context: Enrolled about 2013-2017, patients had progressing, pretreated mismatch repair-deficient cancers of 12 types.

TCRs were sequenced from a few patients responding to pembrolizumab. The protocol was immunoSEQ multiplex PCR, while the TCRdb copy is restricted to in-frame clones and leaves out a portion. The table shows 11,000 to 15,000 clones, with 84% occurring only once. The CDR3 spans 14 residues. Germline V gene data show CDR1 as KGHSH and CDR2 as LQKENI. V shed 4 bases, J shed 5 bases, and the junction held 7 bases outside the gene matches. This TCR was sampled from an adult with mismatch repair-deficient cancer. The rearrangement links TRBV18 to TRBJ1-2, with 7 positions matching TRBD1. Sample: PBMCs, taken less than 15 weeks after starting pembrolizumab. CDR3 DNA: TGTGCCAGCTCACAATACCGGGACAGTTATGGCTACACCTTC. It encodes CASSQYRDSYGYTF.